What follows is one T cell receptor (beta chain) and its context. Those with hyperthyroidism were 18 to 65 years old, newly diagnosed, and ill for under 2 months. Germline V gene sequence: CDR1 DFQATT, CDR2 SNEGSKA (reference sequence). The CDR3 contains 16 residues. V was pared by 0 bases and J by 4 bases, with 18 bases between. This entry comes from a study of T cells in Graves' hyperthyroidism and ophthalmopathy. It was RNA transcripts that yielded the amplified TCR beta CDR3 regions. The TCR CDR3 first-round RT-PCR relied on the HTBI primer set. TCRdb processed the multiplex PCR reads anew with MiXCR; each CDR3 protein has one entry. Among about 400,000 distinct CDR3 sequences, approximately 15% were seen once, and the ten largest hold roughly 8%.

This chain connects TRBV20-1 to TRBJ1-2, with D tentatively TRBD1 (6 bases). Material: blood. The TCR comes from a woman between 18 and 30 years old with Graves' hyperthyroidism. The CDR3 spells CSARDGVGDIRYGYTF. DNA of the CDR3: TGCAGTGCTAGAGATGGCGTAGGGGACATCCGCTATGGCTACACCTTC.